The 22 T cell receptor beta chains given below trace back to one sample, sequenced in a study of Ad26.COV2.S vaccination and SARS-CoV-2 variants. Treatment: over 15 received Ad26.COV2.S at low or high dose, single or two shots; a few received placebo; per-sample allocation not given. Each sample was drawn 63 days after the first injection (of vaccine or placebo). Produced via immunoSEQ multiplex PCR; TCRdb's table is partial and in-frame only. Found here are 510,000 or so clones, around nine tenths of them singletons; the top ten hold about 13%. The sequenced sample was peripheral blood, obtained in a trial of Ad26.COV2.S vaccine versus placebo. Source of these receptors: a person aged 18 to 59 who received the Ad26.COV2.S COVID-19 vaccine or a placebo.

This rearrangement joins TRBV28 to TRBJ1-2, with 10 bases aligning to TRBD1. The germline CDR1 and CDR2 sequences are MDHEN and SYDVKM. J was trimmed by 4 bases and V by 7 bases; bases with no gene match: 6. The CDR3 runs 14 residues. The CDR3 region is CASTLGQGLYGYTF. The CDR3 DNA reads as TGTGCCAGCACCCTGGGACAGGGGCTCTATGGCTACACCTTC.

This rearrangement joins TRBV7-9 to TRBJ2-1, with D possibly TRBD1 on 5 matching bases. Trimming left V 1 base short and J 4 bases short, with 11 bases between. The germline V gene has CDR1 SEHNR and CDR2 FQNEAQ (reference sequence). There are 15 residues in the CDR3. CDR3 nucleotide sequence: TGTGCCAGCAGCTTAGGTTTAGGGGCGTACAATGAGCAGTTCTTC. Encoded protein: CASSLGLGAYNEQFF.

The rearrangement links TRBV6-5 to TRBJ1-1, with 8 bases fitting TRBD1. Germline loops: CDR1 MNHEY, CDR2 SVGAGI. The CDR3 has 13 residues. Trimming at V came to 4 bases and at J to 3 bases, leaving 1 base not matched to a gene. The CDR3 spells CASSLDRDTEAFF. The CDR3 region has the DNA TGTGCCAGCAGTTTGGACAGGGACACTGAAGCTTTCTTT.

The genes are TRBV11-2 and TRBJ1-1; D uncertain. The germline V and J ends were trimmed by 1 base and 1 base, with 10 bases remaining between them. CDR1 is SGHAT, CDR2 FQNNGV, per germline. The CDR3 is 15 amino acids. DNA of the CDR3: TGTGCCAGCAGCTTAGTTGGGTGGGGGAACACTGAAGCTTTCTTT. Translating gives CASSLVGWGNTEAFF.

Here the CDR3 DNA reads TGCGCCAGAGGTGGGTATGAGCAGTTCTTC. It yields the protein CARGGYEQFF. This chain links TRBV5-1 with TRBJ2-1; the D is unclear. The CDR3 contains 10 residues. V lost 8 bases and J lost 8, with 8 bases in between. Germline V gene sequence: CDR1 SGHRS, CDR2 YFSETQ.

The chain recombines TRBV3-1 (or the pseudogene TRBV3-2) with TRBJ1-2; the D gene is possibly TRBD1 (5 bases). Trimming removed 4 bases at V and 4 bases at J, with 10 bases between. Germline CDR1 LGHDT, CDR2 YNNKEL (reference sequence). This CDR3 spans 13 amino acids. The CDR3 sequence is CASSPGGAYGYTF. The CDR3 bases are TGTGCCAGCAGCCCGGGGGGTGCCTATGGCTACACCTTC.

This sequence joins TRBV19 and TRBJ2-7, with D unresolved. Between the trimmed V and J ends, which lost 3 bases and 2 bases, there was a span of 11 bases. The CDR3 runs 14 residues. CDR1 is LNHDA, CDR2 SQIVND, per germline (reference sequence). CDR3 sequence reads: CASSMHLTTYEQYF. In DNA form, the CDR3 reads TGTGCCAGTAGTATGCACCTTACTACCTACGAGCAGTACTTC.

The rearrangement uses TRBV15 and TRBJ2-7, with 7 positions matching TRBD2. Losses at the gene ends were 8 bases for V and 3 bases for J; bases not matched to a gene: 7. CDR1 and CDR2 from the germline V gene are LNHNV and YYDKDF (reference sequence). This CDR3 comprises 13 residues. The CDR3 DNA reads TGTGCCACCCGAGCGGGAAATAACTACGAGCAGTACTTC. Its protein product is CATRAGNNYEQYF.

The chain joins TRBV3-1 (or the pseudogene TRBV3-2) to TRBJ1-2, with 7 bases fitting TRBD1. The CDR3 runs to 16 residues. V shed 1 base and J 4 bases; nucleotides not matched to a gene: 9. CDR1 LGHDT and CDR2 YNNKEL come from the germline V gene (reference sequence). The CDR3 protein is CASSQAGGDIVYGYTF. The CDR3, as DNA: TGTGCCAGCAGCCAAGCAGGGGGGGATATCGTCTATGGCTACACCTTC.

CDR3 bases: TGCGCCAGCAGCCAAGATCTGCGGGTACAGGGTGAAGCTTTCTTT. The encoded protein is CASSQDLRVQGEAFF. The chain couples TRBV4-3 to TRBJ1-1; D might be TRBD1 (6 bases). V lost 0 bases, J lost 7 bases, and 15 bases lay in between. Germline V lookup: CDR1 LGHNA, CDR2 YSLEER. CDR3 length equals 15 residues.

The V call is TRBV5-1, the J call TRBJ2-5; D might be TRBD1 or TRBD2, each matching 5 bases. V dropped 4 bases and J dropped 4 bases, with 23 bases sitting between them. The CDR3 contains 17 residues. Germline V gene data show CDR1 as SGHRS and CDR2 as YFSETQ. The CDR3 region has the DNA TGCGCCAGCAGCGCGAGAGGACCGGGACGCCTAGGAGAGACCCAGTACTTC. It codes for CASSARGPGRLGETQYF. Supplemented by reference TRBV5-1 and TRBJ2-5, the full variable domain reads KAGVTQTPRYLIKTRGQQVTLSCSPISGHRSVSWYQQTPGQGLQFLFEYFSETQRNKGNFPGRFSGRQFSNSRSEMNVSTLELGDSALYLCASSARGPGRLGETQYFGPGTRLLVL.

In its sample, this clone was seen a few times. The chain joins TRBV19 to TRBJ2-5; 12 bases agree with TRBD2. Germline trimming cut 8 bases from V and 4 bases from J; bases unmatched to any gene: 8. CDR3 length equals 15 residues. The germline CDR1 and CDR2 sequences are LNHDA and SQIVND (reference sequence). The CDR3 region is CASGKAGLAGETQYF. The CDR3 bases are TGTGCCAGTGGGAAGGCGGGACTAGCGGGAGAGACCCAGTACTTC.

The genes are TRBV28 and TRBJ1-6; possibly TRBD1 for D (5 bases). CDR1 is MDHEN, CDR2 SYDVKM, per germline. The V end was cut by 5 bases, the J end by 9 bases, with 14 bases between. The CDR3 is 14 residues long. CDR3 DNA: TGTGCCAGCAGTCCCCAGATGGGGGTTTCACCCCTCCACTTT. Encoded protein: CASSPQMGVSPLHF.

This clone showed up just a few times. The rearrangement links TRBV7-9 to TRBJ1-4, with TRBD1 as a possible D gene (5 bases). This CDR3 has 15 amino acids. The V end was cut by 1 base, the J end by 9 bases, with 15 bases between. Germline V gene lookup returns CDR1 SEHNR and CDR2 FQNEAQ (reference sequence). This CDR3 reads CASSLGPGGMKKLFF. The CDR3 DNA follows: TGTGCCAGCAGCTTAGGGCCCGGGGGAATGAAAAAACTGTTTTTT. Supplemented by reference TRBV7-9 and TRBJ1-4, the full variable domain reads DTGVSQNPRHKITKRGQNVTFRCDPISEHNRLYWYRQTLGQGPEFLTYFQNEAQLEKSRLLSDRFSAERPKGSFSTLEIQRTEQGDSAMYLCASSLGPGGMKKLFFGSGTQLSVL.

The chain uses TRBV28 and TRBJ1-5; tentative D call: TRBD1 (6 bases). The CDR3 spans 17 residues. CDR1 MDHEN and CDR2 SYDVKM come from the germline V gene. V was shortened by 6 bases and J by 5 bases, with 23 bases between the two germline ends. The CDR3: CASRHHPSGGPYQPQHF. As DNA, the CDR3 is TGTGCCAGCAGACACCACCCCTCCGGGGGCCCGTATCAGCCCCAGCATTTT.

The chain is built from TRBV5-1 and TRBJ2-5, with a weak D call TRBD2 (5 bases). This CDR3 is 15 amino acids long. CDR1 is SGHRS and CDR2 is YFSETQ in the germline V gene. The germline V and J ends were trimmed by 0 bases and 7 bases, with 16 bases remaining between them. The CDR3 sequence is CASSLESVTSGTQYF. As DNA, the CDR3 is TGCGCCAGCAGCTTGGAATCCGTCACAAGCGGGACCCAGTACTTC.

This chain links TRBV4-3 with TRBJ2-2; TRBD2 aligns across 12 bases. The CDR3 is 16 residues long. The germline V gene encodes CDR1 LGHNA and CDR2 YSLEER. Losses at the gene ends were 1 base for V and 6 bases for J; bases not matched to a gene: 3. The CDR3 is CASSQALAGGSGELFF. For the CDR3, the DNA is TGCGCCAGCAGCCAAGCTCTAGCGGGAGGGTCCGGGGAGCTGTTTTTT.

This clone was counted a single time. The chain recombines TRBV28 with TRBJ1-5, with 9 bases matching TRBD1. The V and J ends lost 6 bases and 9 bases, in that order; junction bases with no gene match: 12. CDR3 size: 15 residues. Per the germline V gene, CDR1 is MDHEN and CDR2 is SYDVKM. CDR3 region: CASSLGQGRLGPQHF. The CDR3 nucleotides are TGTGCCAGCAGCCTGGGACAGGGCCGCCTGGGGCCCCAGCATTTT. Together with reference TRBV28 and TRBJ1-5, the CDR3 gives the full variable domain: DVKVTQSSRYLVKRTGEKVFLECVQDMDHENMFWYRQDPGLGLRLIYFSYDVKMKEKGDIPEGYSVSREKKERFSLILESASTNQTSMYLCASSLGQGRLGPQHFGDGTRLSIL.

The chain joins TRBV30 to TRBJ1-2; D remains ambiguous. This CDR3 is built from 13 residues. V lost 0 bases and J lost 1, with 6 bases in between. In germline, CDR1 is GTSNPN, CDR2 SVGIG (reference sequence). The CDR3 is CAWSVGDNYGYTF. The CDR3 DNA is TGTGCCTGGAGTGTTGGGGATAACTATGGCTACACCTTC.

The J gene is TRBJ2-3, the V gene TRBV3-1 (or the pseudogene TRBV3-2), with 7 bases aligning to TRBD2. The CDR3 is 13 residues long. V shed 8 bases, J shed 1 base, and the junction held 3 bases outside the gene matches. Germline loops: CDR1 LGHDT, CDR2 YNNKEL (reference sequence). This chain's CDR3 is CASRGSGTDTQYF. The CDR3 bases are TGTGCCAGCCGCGGGAGTGGCACAGATACGCAGTATTTT.

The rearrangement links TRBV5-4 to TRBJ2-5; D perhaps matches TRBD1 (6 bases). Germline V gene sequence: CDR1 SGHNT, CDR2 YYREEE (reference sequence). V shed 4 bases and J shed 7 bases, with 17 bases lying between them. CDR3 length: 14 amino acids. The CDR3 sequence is CASSQITGLGTQYF. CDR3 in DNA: TGTGCCAGCAGCCAAATCACAGGGCTAGGGACCCAGTACTTC.

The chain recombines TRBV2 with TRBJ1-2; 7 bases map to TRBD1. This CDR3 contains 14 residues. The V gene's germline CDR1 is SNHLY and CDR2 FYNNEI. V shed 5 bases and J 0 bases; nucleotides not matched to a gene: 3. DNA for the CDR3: TGTGCCAGCAGTTGGACAGGATCTAACTATGGCTACACCTTC. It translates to CASSWTGSNYGYTF.